The next 6 T cell receptor beta chains were all read from a single sample in a study of T cell changes during pregnancy in multiple sclerosis (dated by TCRdb to between 2019 and 2020). Library creation used the immunoSEQ multiplex PCR assay. As stored in TCRdb, this immuneACCESS dataset retains in-frame rearrangements with V and J assigned. A fraction of the clones does not appear; measured against another copy, unresolved V genes explain less than half of the discrepancy, and the remainder lacks a known reason. The sample table records roughly 99,000 clones; approximately 90% of these occur just once. The leading ten clones occupy around 0.8% of the sample. The specimen was peripheral blood, collected in the third trimester of pregnancy. The source of these receptors is a female donor in good health, enrolled as a control in a pregnancy study.

V gene TRBV19 combines with J gene TRBJ1-5; a possible D gene is TRBD1 (5 bases). This CDR3 comprises 14 residues. V lost 5 bases to trimming and J lost 5 bases, with 13 bases between them. CDR1 is LNHDA and CDR2 is SQIVND in the germline V gene (reference sequence). The CDR3, as DNA: TGTGCCAGTAGTCGCGGGGGGGTCGATCAGCCCCAGCATTTT. Translated: CASSRGGVDQPQHF.

This chain links TRBV5-1 with TRBJ2-2; D is perhaps TRBD2 (6 bases). Trimming removed 5 bases from V and 0 bases from J, with 8 bases in between. CDR1 and CDR2 (germline): SGHRS, YFSETQ. This CDR3 has 14 residues. CDR3: CASRPGANTGELFF. The DNA of the CDR3 is TGCGCCAGCAGGCCGGGGGCGAACACCGGGGAGCTGTTTTTT.

Turning to this clone: An end of the junction does not agree with germline; a read error may underlie this. The chain has TRBV7-8 and TRBJ2-5, with 8 bases aligning to TRBD2. CDR3 length: 15 residues. Germline CDR1 SGHVS, CDR2 FQNEAQ. The CDR3 DNA sequence: TGTGCCAGCACCTTACGGGGGGGGCACCAAGAGACCCAGTACTTC. Residues: CASTLRGGHQETQYF. Variable domain in full (rest from reference TRBV7-8 and TRBJ2-5): GAGVSQSPRYKVAKRGQDVALRCDPISGHVSLFWYQQALGQGPEFLTYFQNEAQLDKSGLPSDRFFAERPEGSVSTLKIQRTQQEDSAVYLCASTLRGGHQETQYFGPGTRLLVL.

The chain joins TRBV9 to TRBJ1-3; D perhaps matches TRBD1 (6 bases). The V end was cut by 5 bases, the J end by 0 bases, with 15 bases between. Germline CDR1 is SGDLS and CDR2 is YYNGEE. CDR3 length: 16 residues. The CDR3: CASSRTDLYSGNTIYF. In DNA, the CDR3 is TGTGCCAGCAGTCGGACAGACTTGTACTCTGGAAACACCATATATTTT.

The rearrangement uses TRBV29-1 and TRBJ2-2; TRBD1 matches at 7 bases. With 0 bases clipped from V and 3 bases from J, the junction kept 1 base outside the gene matches. CDR1 is SQVTM and CDR2 is ANQGSEA in the germline V gene. CDR3 length: 14 amino acids. The chain's CDR3 is CSVEEGQHTGELFF. CDR3 coding DNA: TGCAGCGTTGAAGAGGGACAGCACACCGGGGAGCTGTTTTTT.

The CDR3, as DNA: TGTGCCAGCAGCTTAGGTCAGGGAAGGAGCAATCAGCCCCAGCATTTT. This sequence encodes CASSLGQGRSNQPQHF. The J gene is TRBJ1-5, the V gene TRBV7-9; D possibly corresponds to TRBD1 (5 bases). The germline gives CDR1 SEHNR, CDR2 FQNEAQ (reference sequence). This CDR3 is 16 amino acids long. V was pared by 1 base and J by 1 base, with 11 bases between. Looking up the rest from reference TRBV7-9 and TRBJ1-5 gives the full variable domain: DTGVSQNPRHKITKRGQNVTFRCDPISEHNRLYWYRQTLGQGPEFLTYFQNEAQLEKSRLLSDRFSAERPKGSFSTLEIQRTEQGDSAMYLCASSLGQGRSNQPQHFGDGTRLSIL.